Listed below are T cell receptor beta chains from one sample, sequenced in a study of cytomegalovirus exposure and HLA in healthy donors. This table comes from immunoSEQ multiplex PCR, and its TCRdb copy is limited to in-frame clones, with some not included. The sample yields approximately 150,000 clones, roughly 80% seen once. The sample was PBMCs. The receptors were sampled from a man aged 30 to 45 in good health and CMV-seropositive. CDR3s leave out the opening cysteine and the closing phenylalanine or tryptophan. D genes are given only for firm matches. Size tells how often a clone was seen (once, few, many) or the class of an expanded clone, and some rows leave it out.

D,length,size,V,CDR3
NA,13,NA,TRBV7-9,ASSLASTQNTEAF
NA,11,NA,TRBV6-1,ASSELYQETQY
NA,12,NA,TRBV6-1,ASSDDTSSYEQY
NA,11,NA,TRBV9,ASSVAWGDEQY
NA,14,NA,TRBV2,ASSEAGAGGAGELF
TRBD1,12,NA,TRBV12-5,ASGPDRVNQPQH
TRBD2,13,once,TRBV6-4,ASSESGGSTDTQY
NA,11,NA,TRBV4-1,ASSDSEDNEAF
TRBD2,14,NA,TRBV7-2,ASSLLGLARRETQY
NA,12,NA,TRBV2,ASSERTKGYEQY
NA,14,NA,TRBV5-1,ASSLWSQQNTGELF
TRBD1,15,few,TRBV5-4,ASSPRDRALNTGELF
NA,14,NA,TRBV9,ASSVRGSQGNSPLH
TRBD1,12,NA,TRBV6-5,ASGRTTGATEAF
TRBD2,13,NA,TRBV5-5,ASSPWRGDTGELF
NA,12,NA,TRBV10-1,ASSALPGNYEQY